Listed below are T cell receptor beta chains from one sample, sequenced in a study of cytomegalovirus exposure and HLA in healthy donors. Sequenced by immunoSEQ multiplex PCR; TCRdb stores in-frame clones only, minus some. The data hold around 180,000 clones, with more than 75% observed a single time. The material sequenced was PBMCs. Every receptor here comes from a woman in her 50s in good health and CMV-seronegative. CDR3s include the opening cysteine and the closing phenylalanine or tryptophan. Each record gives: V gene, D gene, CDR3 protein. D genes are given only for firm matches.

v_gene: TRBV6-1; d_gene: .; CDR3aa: CASSDPVATQYF
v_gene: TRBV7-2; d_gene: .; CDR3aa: CASSLAFGSYEQYF
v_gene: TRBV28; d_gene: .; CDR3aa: CASSRKVTSGNSNQPQHF
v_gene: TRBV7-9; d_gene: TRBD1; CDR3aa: CASSLGQGNYF
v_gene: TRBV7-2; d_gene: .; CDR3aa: CASSPGRLNEKLFF
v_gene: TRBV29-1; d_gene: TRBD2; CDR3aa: CSVDRTSGSNEQFF
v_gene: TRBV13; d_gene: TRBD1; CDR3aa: CASSSRTGQANTIYF
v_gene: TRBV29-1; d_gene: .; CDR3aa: CSGEWNTGELFF
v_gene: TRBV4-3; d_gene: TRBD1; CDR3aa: CASSQRDRGRDEQYF
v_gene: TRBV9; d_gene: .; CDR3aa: CASSPRSDWGDEQFF
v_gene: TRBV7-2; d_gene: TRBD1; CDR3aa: CATGGGRFQPQHF
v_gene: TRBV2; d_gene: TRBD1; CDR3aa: CASGADQGVTGELFF
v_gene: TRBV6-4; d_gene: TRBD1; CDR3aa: CASSDSTGGRTGELFF
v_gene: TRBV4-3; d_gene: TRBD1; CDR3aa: CASSQETGVGQPQHF
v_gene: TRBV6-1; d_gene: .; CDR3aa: CASRGARITGELFF
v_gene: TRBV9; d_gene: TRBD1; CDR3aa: CASSASTGKGYEQYF
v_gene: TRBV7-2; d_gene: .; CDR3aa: CASSLQGGNTEAFF
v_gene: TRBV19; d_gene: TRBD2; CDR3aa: CASSIGTSGSYEQYF
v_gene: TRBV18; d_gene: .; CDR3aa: CASSPREANQPQHF
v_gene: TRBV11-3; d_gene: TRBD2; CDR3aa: CASSLGTSGVTDTQYF
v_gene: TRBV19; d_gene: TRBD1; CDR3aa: CASSGGSPGQPQHF